This T cell receptor beta chain was identified during a study of blood T cell repertoires in COVID-19. About the study: The United States, Italy and Spain were the sources of the acute and convalescent COVID-19 samples. The analysed material was cDNA or gDNA that came from T cells, B-cell-depleted T cells, or PBMCs.

Per the study methods: Estimation of nucleated cell counts relied on the amplification of reference gene primers. Using immunoSEQ multiplex PCR, the repertoire was profiled, and TCRdb retains in-frame clones only, with some absent. That table gives V, J and clone size, and the DNA gave D and trimming. The data contain roughly 62,000 clones, just under 80% of them seen just once; the ten biggest clones take up 25%. There are 14 residues in the CDR3. Trimming shortened V by 5 bases and J by 0 bases, and 10 bases separated the two germline ends. The germline V gene has CDR1 SEHNR and CDR2 FQNEAQ (reference sequence).

The chain carries TRBV7-9 and TRBJ1-1, with D hard to call. The sample taken for sequencing was peripheral blood. This clonotype was sampled from a human donor in a cohort sampled during active COVID-19. This chain's CDR3 is CASSPGIMNTEAFF. DNA for the CDR3: TGTGCCAGCAGCCCCGGGATAATGAACACTGAAGCTTTCTTT.